Each of the 27 T cell receptor beta chains below was sequenced from the same sample in a study of T cell responses to AZD1222 COVID-19 vaccine. TCRdb keeps only in-frame clones here, not all; method: immunoSEQ multiplex PCR. Of 75,000 or so clones listed, less than 95% were seen once; the top ten hold 25% to 30%. The source material was peripheral blood, sampled 28 days after the second AZD1222 dose. These receptors were taken from an adult who received the AZD1222 COVID-19 vaccine.

The chain uses TRBV29-1 and TRBJ2-3, with no clear D. V dropped 3 bases and J dropped 2 bases, with 9 bases sitting between them. Germline V gives CDR1 SQVTM, CDR2 ANQGSEA. The CDR3 runs to 13 residues. CDR3 residues: CSVEADSTDTQYF. The CDR3 DNA follows: TGCAGCGTTGAGGCAGATTCCACAGATACGCAGTATTTT.

This chain uses TRBV5-5 with TRBJ1-3, with D perhaps TRBD1 (5 bases). In germline, CDR1 is SGHKS, CDR2 YYEKEE (reference sequence). The V end was cut by 0 bases, the J end by 9 bases, with 10 bases between. CDR3 length: 13 residues. CDR3 bases: TGTGCCAGCAGCTTGGAGGGACCCTCCACCATATATTTT. Its protein is CASSLEGPSTIYF.

This clone was seen only once. The CDR3 bases are TGTGCCAGCAGGGGCGGGGGAGAGACCCAGTACTTC. It translates to CASRGGGETQYF. The rearrangement links TRBV2 to TRBJ2-5; 7 bases map to TRBD2. This CDR3 region has 12 residues. Germline loops: CDR1 SNHLY, CDR2 FYNNEI. After removal of 6 bases from V and 4 bases from J, the junction contained 2 bases not matched to a gene.

CDR3 DNA sequence: TGTGCCAGCAGCTTCCGGGGGTCTCAAGCTGGGGCCAACGTCCTGACTTTC. Translation: CASSFRGSQAGANVLTF. This chain joins TRBV11-3 and TRBJ2-6; weak D call: TRBD2 (6 bases). The CDR3 sequence is 17 residues long. V lost 3 bases and J 2 bases, leaving 14 bases between the germline ends. Germline CDR1 reads SGHNT; CDR2 reads YENEEA.

About this clone: Its ends do not fully match the called genes, so a read error is possible. The V and J genes are TRBV7-2 and TRBJ1-6; the D gene is possibly TRBD1 (5 bases). Germline CDR1 is SGHTA and CDR2 is FQGNSA. The CDR3 length is 15 residues. The CDR3 sequence is CASSLGVSFNSPLHF. Here the CDR3 DNA reads TGTGCCAGCAGCCTAGGGGTCTCCTTTAATTCACCCCTCCACTTT.

The chain joins TRBV5-1 to TRBJ1-6, with D maybe TRBD1 (6 bases). The CDR3 extends over 15 amino acids. V shed 5 bases and J shed 5 bases, with 14 bases lying between them. Germline-derived CDR1 and CDR2 are SGHRS and YFSETQ. The CDR3: CASSGDRHNNSPLHF. The CDR3 bases are TGCGCCAGCAGTGGAGACAGGCATAATAATTCACCCCTCCACTTT.

The genes are TRBV19 and TRBJ1-1; 9 nucleotides align to TRBD1. CDR3 length equals 14 residues. The ends lost 9 bases at V and 8 bases at J; junction bases unmatched: 13. The germline CDR1 and CDR2 sequences are LNHDA and SQIVND (reference sequence). The CDR3 spells CASRTNTGTGEAFF. CDR3 DNA sequence: TGTGCCAGCCGGACAAATACCGGGACAGGGGAAGCTTTCTTT.

The chain couples TRBV25-1 to TRBJ2-5, with 9 bases lining up with TRBD1. Germline assignment: CDR1 MGHDK and CDR2 SYGVNS. The CDR3 is made up of 13 amino acids. V lost 5 bases to trimming and J lost 5 bases; unmatched junction nucleotides: 3. The CDR3 loop is CASSTGGRETQYF. For the CDR3, the DNA is TGTGCCAGCAGTACAGGGGGCAGGGAGACCCAGTACTTC.

This clone has a single count. The genes are TRBV18 and TRBJ2-3; 7 bases align to TRBD2. The length of the CDR3 is 14 residues. Losses at the gene ends were 3 bases for V and 10 bases for J; bases not matched to a gene: 10. Germline CDR1 is KGHSH and CDR2 is LQKENI. The CDR3 is CASSPSSGPDAQYF. CDR3 in DNA: TGTGCCAGCTCACCTTCTAGCGGCCCCGATGCGCAGTATTTT.

CDR3 protein: CASSEQGMGGTEAFF. The CDR3, as DNA: TGTGCCAGCAGTGAACAGGGGATGGGTGGCACTGAAGCTTTCTTT. This chain joins TRBV25-1 and TRBJ1-1, with D possibly being TRBD1 (6 bases). This CDR3 spans 15 amino acids. Germline CDR1 and CDR2: MGHDK and SYGVNS. V shed 2 bases and J shed 4 bases, with 14 bases lying between them.

This clone was seen only a few times. The rearrangement uses TRBV28 and TRBJ1-6; 9 bases map to TRBD1. V was clipped by 5 bases and J by 6 bases; unmatched bases: 5. From germline, CDR1 is MDHEN and CDR2 SYDVKM. The CDR3 is made up of 15 amino acids. CDR3 sequence reads: CASSPWTGVNSPLHF. The CDR3 DNA is TGTGCCAGCAGTCCTTGGACAGGGGTTAATTCACCCCTCCACTTT.

This chain connects TRBV29-1 to TRBJ1-4, with a possible D match to TRBD1 (5 bases). Germline CDR1 SQVTM, CDR2 ANQGSEA. V was cut by 3 bases and J by 6 bases, with 11 bases left in between. The CDR3 covers 13 residues. The CDR3: CSVDREEDEKLFF. In nucleotides, the CDR3 is TGCAGCGTTGACAGGGAGGAGGATGAAAAACTGTTTTTT.

This chain uses TRBV6-4 with TRBJ1-2; 8 nucleotides match TRBD1. V lost 4 bases and J lost 2; bases outside the gene matches: 3. Germline V lookup: CDR1 MRHNA, CDR2 SNTAGT. CDR3 length equals 14 residues. The DNA of the CDR3 is TGTGCCAGCAGTGCGGGGACAGGAAACTATGGCTACACCTTC. It translates to CASSAGTGNYGYTF.

The J gene is TRBJ1-5, the V gene TRBV28, with no clear D. V was clipped by 7 bases and J by 3 bases, with 19 bases between them. This CDR3 is 16 amino acids long. Germline V gene data show CDR1 as MDHEN and CDR2 as SYDVKM. The CDR3 region is CASKVVGLGNNQPQHF. In DNA, the CDR3 is TGTGCCAGCAAAGTTGTCGGCTTGGGGAACAATCAGCCCCAGCATTTT.

The CDR3 DNA reads as TGTGCTAGTGGTTTGGTAACCCAGGGATCCTATAATTCACCCCTCCACTTT. This gives the protein CASGLVTQGSYNSPLHF. The rearrangement links TRBV12-5 to TRBJ1-6; D may be TRBD1 (5 bases). The CDR3 runs to 17 residues. Between the trimmed V and J ends, which lost 0 bases and 1 base, there was a span of 10 bases. Germline assignment: CDR1 LGHNT and CDR2 FRNRAP.

The chain carries TRBV14 and TRBJ1-2, with D possibly matching TRBD1 (5 bases). The CDR3 is 13 amino acids. Trimming removed 1 base at V and 8 bases at J, with 11 bases between. Looked up from germline, CDR1 is SGHDN and CDR2 is FVKESK. The CDR3 spells CASSQGGIGGYTF. DNA for the CDR3: TGTGCCAGCAGCCAAGGGGGGATTGGAGGCTACACCTTC. The variable domain in full, with the rest retrieved from reference TRBV14 and TRBJ1-2, is EAGVTQFPSHSVIEKGQTVTLRCDPISGHDNLYWYRRVMGKEIKFLLHFVKESKQDESGMPNNRFLAERTGGTYSTLKVQPAELEDSGVYFCASSQGGIGGYTFGSGTRLTVV.

The table lists this clone with a few counts. The chain has TRBV2 and TRBJ2-3, with a tentative D call TRBD2 (5 bases). The ends were cut back, 8 bases at V and 2 bases at J, with 14 bases in the middle. The CDR3 has 14 amino acids. CDR1 and CDR2 (germline): SNHLY, FYNNEI. CDR3 amino acids: CASPKAGATDTQYF. The DNA for the CDR3 is TGTGCCAGCCCCAAGGCGGGTGCCACAGATACGCAGTATTTT.

The chain carries TRBV18 and TRBJ1-2, with TRBD1 identical over 7 bases. Germline trimming cut 4 bases from V and 7 bases from J; bases unmatched to any gene: 9. This CDR3 is built from 14 residues. Germline-derived CDR1 and CDR2 are KGHSH and LQKENI. The DNA for the CDR3 is TGTGCCAGCTCACAGTGGCAGGGGGAGGCTGGCTACACCTTC. Protein: CASSQWQGEAGYTF.

The rearrangement joins TRBV10-2 to TRBJ2-7, with D tentatively TRBD2 (5 bases). Germline V lookup: CDR1 WSHSY, CDR2 SAAADI. Trimming pared 3 bases from V and 5 bases from J, leaving 11 bases between. The CDR3 length is 13 residues. CDR3 in amino acids: CASSEEGLNEQYF. The DNA for the CDR3 is TGCGCCAGCAGTGAAGAGGGCCTTAACGAGCAGTACTTC.

The chain employs TRBV7-2 and TRBJ1-1; no definite D call. This CDR3 region has 14 residues. V was trimmed by 1 base and J by 1 base, leaving 7 bases between them. Germline loops: CDR1 SGHTA, CDR2 FQGNSA. The CDR3 loop is CASSLGLQNTEAFF. In DNA, the CDR3 is TGTGCCAGCAGCTTAGGGCTCCAGAACACTGAAGCTTTCTTT.

V gene TRBV7-9 combines with J gene TRBJ2-2, with D unresolved. Trimming removed 1 base at V and 0 bases at J, with 12 bases between. The germline CDR1 and CDR2 sequences are SEHNR and FQNEAQ (reference sequence). The CDR3 has 17 residues. The CDR3 here is CASSLGAGLTNTGELFF. The CDR3 nucleotides are TGTGCCAGCAGCTTAGGGGCAGGCCTAACGAACACCGGGGAGCTGTTTTTT.

This clone was seen a few times. The chain uses TRBV5-1 and TRBJ2-7; 12 bases fit TRBD2. In germline, CDR1 is SGHRS, CDR2 YFSETQ. The CDR3 extends over 15 amino acids. Germline trimming cut 1 base from V and 5 bases from J; bases unmatched to any gene: 4. The CDR3: CASSLRTSGTDEQYF. The CDR3 DNA follows: TGCGCCAGCAGCTTGAGGACTAGCGGGACAGACGAGCAGTACTTC.

The chain couples TRBV28 to TRBJ2-3; 13 bases align to TRBD2. Germline assignment: CDR1 MDHEN and CDR2 SYDVKM. This CDR3 contains 14 residues. Trimming at V came to 7 bases and at J to 6 bases, leaving 4 bases not matched to a gene. This CDR3 reads CASKLAGGGDTQYF. The DNA of the CDR3 is TGTGCCAGCAAACTAGCGGGAGGGGGGGATACGCAGTATTTT.

V gene TRBV28 combines with J gene TRBJ1-1; possibly TRBD1 for D (5 bases). This CDR3 has 14 residues. Germline V CDR1 and CDR2: MDHEN, SYDVKM. The ends were cut back, 7 bases at V and 2 bases at J, with 14 bases in the middle. The CDR3 nucleotides read TGTGCCAGCATCCCATGGGGGGATAACACTGAAGCTTTCTTT. Its protein is CASIPWGDNTEAFF.

The gene calls are TRBV2 and TRBJ2-7; the match to TRBD1 covers 8 bases. J lost 4 bases, V lost 7 bases, and 6 bases had no gene match. This CDR3 has 13 residues. In germline, CDR1 is SNHLY, CDR2 FYNNEI. CDR3 sequence reads: CASTGQGGYEQYF. CDR3 nucleotides: TGTGCCAGCACCGGACAGGGCGGGTACGAGCAGTACTTC.

The CDR3 bases are TGTGCCAGCAGTGACGAGGGACAGGGGGCAATCGGCTATGGCTACACCTTC. Translated, it gives CASSDEGQGAIGYGYTF. This chain joins TRBV6-4 and TRBJ1-2; TRBD1 matches 12 bases. V shed 2 bases, J shed 4 bases, and the junction held 8 bases outside the gene matches. This CDR3 contains 17 residues. The germline V gene encodes CDR1 MRHNA and CDR2 SNTAGT.

The sample holds one count of this clone. The genes are TRBV18 and TRBJ1-2, with 7 bases fitting TRBD1. J gave up 3 bases and V 6 bases, and 7 bases lay outside the gene matches. There are 14 residues in the CDR3. Germline V gene lookup returns CDR1 KGHSH and CDR2 LQKENI. The CDR3 spells CASSPAQGDYGYTF. The CDR3 DNA sequence: TGTGCCAGCTCGCCGGCGCAGGGGGACTATGGCTACACCTTC.